One sample yielded the 20 T cell receptor beta chains listed below, sequenced in a study of T cells in Graves' hyperthyroidism and ophthalmopathy (dated by TCRdb to between 2017 and 2020). Libraries were prepared through multiplex PCR. Sequencing instrument: Illumina HiSeq 2000. Amplification of TCR beta CDR3 regions was carried out from RNA transcripts. The first round of RT-PCR for the TCR CDR3 was performed with the HTBI primer set and the Qiagen OneStep RT-PCR kit. TCRdb applied fastp at Q25 and MiXCR to the public reads, then kept only in-frame beta chains. Every entry covers one CDR3 protein and lists the most common genes and DNA from its rows. For this sample there are about 720,000 distinct CDR3 sequences; approximately 16% appear just once. The ten largest clonotypes hold over 7.5% of the sample. Sequenced: blood. The receptor set was obtained from a man aged 18 to 35 with Graves' hyperthyroidism.

The V gene is TRBV5-1, the J gene TRBJ1-4; maybe TRBD1 (5 bases). Trimming took 4 bases from V and 8 from J, leaving 15 bases between them. This CDR3 is built from 14 residues. The germline CDR1 and CDR2 sequences are SGHRS and YFSETQ. The DNA of the CDR3 is TGCGCCAGCAGCCCGCAGGGATCCGGAGAAAAACTGTTTTTT. This translates into CASSPQGSGEKLFF.

Comment on this clonotype: Sequence at one end of the junction differs from germline and may be a read error. This chain connects TRBV19 to TRBJ2-5, with 9 bases matching TRBD1. This CDR3 contains 17 residues. CDR1 is LNHDA, CDR2 SQIVND, per germline (reference sequence). CDR3 protein: CTSSMRFWDRELETQYF. CDR3 in DNA: TGTACCAGTAGTATGCGGTTCTGGGACAGGGAACTAGAGACCCAGTACTTC.

The chain couples TRBV27 to TRBJ1-6; 8 bases align to TRBD1. With V trimmed by 0 bases and J by 10 bases, 5 bases remained unmatched. This CDR3 is 15 amino acids long. Germline V gene lookup returns CDR1 MNHEY and CDR2 SMNVEV (reference sequence). The CDR3 is CASSLSRTGPSPLHF. The CDR3 region has the DNA TGTGCCAGCAGTTTATCGAGGACAGGGCCCTCACCCCTCCACTTT.

At least ten counts were recorded for this clonotype. The chain links TRBV2 to TRBJ2-7; D ambiguous. V shed 1 base and J shed 0 bases, with 4 bases lying between them. The germline CDR1 and CDR2 sequences are SNHLY and FYNNEI. The CDR3 runs to 13 residues. The CDR3 sequence: CASSEVYSYEQYF. In nucleotides, the CDR3 is TGTGCCAGCAGTGAAGTTTACTCCTACGAGCAGTACTTC.

This clonotype has just a few counts. The chain employs TRBV2 and TRBJ1-1, with 10 positions matching TRBD1. The CDR3 sequence is 17 residues long. V gave up 6 bases and J gave up 0 bases; unmatched junction bases: 10. Germline values: CDR1 SNHLY, CDR2 FYNNEI. CDR3 loop: CASRGRDRGPMNTEAFF. The CDR3 DNA sequence: TGTGCCAGCAGAGGCCGGGACAGGGGACCCATGAACACTGAAGCTTTCTTT.

V and J are TRBV2 and TRBJ1-1; D is ambiguous. Per germline, CDR1 SNHLY and CDR2 FYNNEI. With 5 bases removed from V and 1 base from J, the gap between germline ends came to 11 bases. The CDR3 is 14 amino acids. The CDR3 here is CASSPRVGNTEAFF. For the CDR3, the DNA is TGTGCCAGCAGTCCCCGGGTGGGGAACACTGAAGCTTTCTTT.

In this sample, this clonotype turned up a few times. CDR3 DNA: TGTGCCACCAGTGAAGGCTCGAACACTGAAGCTTTCTTT. Translating it yields CATSEGSNTEAFF. J is TRBJ1-1 and V is TRBV24-1; D unresolved. The germline gives CDR1 KGHDR, CDR2 SFDVKD. This CDR3 is built from 13 residues. Between the trimmed V and J ends, which lost 4 bases and 1 base, there was a span of 6 bases.

This clonotype came up a few times. The chain recombines TRBV27 with TRBJ2-7; 13 bases fit TRBD2. This CDR3 contains 21 residues. CDR1 and CDR2 from the germline V gene are MNHEY and SMNVEV (reference sequence). The V gene end was trimmed by 3 bases and the J gene end by 2 bases; junction bases not matched to a gene: 19. CDR3 amino acids: CASSFYSRSGTSGMGPYEQYF. The DNA of the CDR3 is TGTGCCAGCAGTTTTTACTCAAGGTCCGGGACTAGCGGGATGGGACCCTACGAGCAGTACTTC.

This chain links TRBV20-1 with TRBJ1-5, with D perhaps TRBD1 (6 bases). This CDR3 is built from 13 residues. Germline CDR1 reads DFQATT; CDR2 reads SNEGSKA (reference sequence). V was shortened by 2 bases and J by 3 bases, with 8 bases between the two germline ends. CDR3 sequence (DNA): TGCAGTGCTAGATCAGGGGTCAATCAGCCCCAGCATTTT. Residues: CSARSGVNQPQHF.

The table lists this clonotype with many counts. The chain has TRBV27 and TRBJ2-3; no definite D call. V shed 6 bases and J shed 5 bases, with 6 bases lying between them. Germline V lookup: CDR1 MNHEY, CDR2 SMNVEV (reference sequence). The CDR3 loop spans 11 amino acids. The CDR3 bases are TGTGCCAGCAGCTCGGGAGATACGCAGTATTTT. Translated: CASSSGDTQYF.

This clonotype was seen a handful of times. This chain connects TRBV24-1 to TRBJ1-5; D ambiguous. V lost 6 bases, J lost 0 bases, and 8 bases lay in between. Per the germline V gene, CDR1 is KGHDR and CDR2 is SFDVKD. The CDR3 consists of 14 residues. This chain's CDR3 is CATSSRNSNQPQHF. The CDR3 nucleotides read TGTGCCACCAGTTCACGTAATAGCAATCAGCCCCAGCATTTT.

There are many counts of this clonotype. The CDR3, as DNA: TGCAGTGCCGAGTCAGGGTTTTCCTACAATGAGCAGTTCTTC. Translation gives CSAESGFSYNEQFF. This chain connects TRBV20-1 to TRBJ2-1; D possibly corresponds to TRBD1 (5 bases). Germline lookup yields CDR1 DFQATT and CDR2 SNEGSKA (reference sequence). V was shortened by 6 bases and J by 1 base, with 13 bases between the two germline ends. This CDR3 has 14 amino acids.

This clonotype was observed many times. The V call is TRBV2, the J call TRBJ2-3, with D uncertain. V was cut by 2 bases and J by 4 bases, with 10 bases left in between. The CDR3 sequence is 14 residues long. CDR1 SNHLY and CDR2 FYNNEI come from the germline V gene. As DNA, the CDR3 is TGTGCCAGCAGTGAAAGAAGGTTTCCAGATACGCAGTATTTT. Its translation is CASSERRFPDTQYF.

The sample holds a few counts of this clonotype. The J gene is TRBJ2-7, the V gene TRBV5-6; 9 nucleotides line up with TRBD2. Germline CDR1 SGHDT, CDR2 YYEEEE. The CDR3 has 15 residues. J lost 5 bases, V lost 0 bases, and 6 bases had no gene match. CDR3 sequence (DNA): TGTGCCAGCAGCTTGGGCAGGCGGGAGGGAAACGAGCAGTACTTC. Amino acids: CASSLGRREGNEQYF.

This clonotype was seen ten or more times. V gene TRBV28 combines with J gene TRBJ2-7; D gene unclear. This CDR3 contains 12 residues. Germline V gives CDR1 MDHEN, CDR2 SYDVKM. V lost 8 bases and J 0 bases, leaving 8 bases between the germline ends. The DNA for the CDR3 is TGTGCCAGCGGATCAGACTCCTACGAGCAGTACTTC. It specifies CASGSDSYEQYF.

In this sample, this clonotype turned up a few times. The chain is built from TRBV6-1 and TRBJ2-1; the match to TRBD1 covers 10 bases. Germline V gene data show CDR1 as MNHNS and CDR2 as SASEGT. The CDR3 sequence is 14 residues long. V shed 10 bases, J shed 0 bases, and the junction held 3 bases outside the gene matches. Written as DNA, the CDR3 is TGTGCCACACGGGACAGGGGCTCCTACAATGAGCAGTTCTTC. Amino acids: CATRDRGSYNEQFF.

There are many counts of this clonotype. The chain joins TRBV12-3 or TRBV12-4 to TRBJ2-7; D possibly corresponds to TRBD1 (5 bases). The CDR3 spans 15 residues. The V gene lost 2 bases and the J gene lost 5 bases, with 16 bases spanning the gap. This CDR3 reads CASSLSWQGGDEQYF. CDR3 in DNA: TGTGCCAGCAGTTTATCTTGGCAGGGTGGCGACGAGCAGTACTTC.

The chain joins TRBV7-3 to TRBJ2-5, with D possibly TRBD2 on 6 matching bases. The V gene lost 6 bases and the J gene lost 9 bases, with 17 bases spanning the gap. Per germline, CDR1 SGHTA and CDR2 FQGTGA. This CDR3 contains 13 residues. The CDR3 DNA follows: TGTGCCAGCAGTCCACTGGGGGGTCACGCCCAGTACTTC. Its translation: CASSPLGGHAQYF.

This clonotype has just a few counts. The rearrangement uses TRBV20-1 and TRBJ2-3; 10 nucleotides match TRBD2. Germline V gives CDR1 DFQATT, CDR2 SNEGSKA (reference sequence). Trimming cost V 3 bases and J 0 bases; bases outside gene matches: 9. The CDR3 is 17 amino acids. CDR3 nucleotide sequence: TGCAGTGCTAGTTGGGCTAGCGGGAGTCTCAGCACAGATACGCAGTATTTT. Translating gives CSASWASGSLSTDTQYF.

Comments on this clonotype: A much more abundant neighbour one base away suggests this may be a read error. The V call is TRBV20-1, the J call TRBJ2-2, with a possible D match to TRBD2 (6 bases). Deletions cut 5 bases from V and 1 base from J, with 14 bases between. CDR1 and CDR2 (germline): DFQATT, SNEGSKA (reference sequence). This CDR3 comprises 15 residues. CDR3 nucleotides: TGCAGTGCTGGACTTGCGGGGATGAACACCGGGGAGCTGTTTTTT. This gives the protein CSAGLAGMNTGELFF.